A single sample is the source of the 25 T cell receptor beta chains below, sequenced in a study of somatic mutations in cytotoxic T cells in rheumatoid arthritis. The table came from immunoSEQ multiplex PCR; TCRdb's copy has only in-frame clones and leaves some out. The data hold around 24,000 clones, with 82% observed a single time. Material for sequencing was CD8+ T cells sorted from blood. The receptors were sampled from a middle-aged man in good health.

V usage is TRBV5-4 and J usage is TRBJ2-3, with D perhaps TRBD1 or TRBD2 (5 bases each). Germline loops: CDR1 SGHNT, CDR2 YYREEE (reference sequence). V gave up 4 bases and J gave up 2 bases, with 14 bases separating them. The CDR3 contains 15 residues. Here the CDR3 reads CASSGPGRYTDTQYF. The CDR3 coding sequence is TGTGCCAGCAGCGGACCGGGACGGTACACAGATACGCAGTATTTT.

The chain carries TRBV5-1 and TRBJ1-2; maybe TRBD1 (5 bases). The V end lost 4 bases, the J end lost 2 bases, and 15 bases lay between the germline ends. CDR3 length: 15 amino acids. Germline CDR1 SGHRS, CDR2 YFSETQ. The CDR3: CASSTTGRNNYGYTF. The CDR3 DNA reads as TGCGCCAGCAGCACTACAGGACGGAACAACTATGGCTACACCTTC.

CDR3 in amino acids: CASSHSTAGGTNTEAFF. CDR3 nucleotides: TGTGCCAGCTCACATTCTACAGCGGGGGGAACGAACACTGAAGCTTTCTTT. The gene calls are TRBV18 and TRBJ1-1, with D perhaps TRBD1 (5 bases). This CDR3 is 17 amino acids long. Germline V gene sequence: CDR1 KGHSH, CDR2 LQKENI. With 4 bases removed from V and 1 base from J, the gap between germline ends came to 19 bases.

This clone has more than one count but fewer than ten. The chain recombines TRBV4-1 with TRBJ1-1; the match to TRBD1 covers 7 bases. Unmatched junction bases numbered 4, after V lost 2 bases and J lost 1 base. The germline V gene has CDR1 MGHRA and CDR2 YSYEKL. CDR3 size: 15 residues. DNA of the CDR3: TGCGCCAGCAGCCAACGAGGGACAGCGAACACTGAAGCTTTCTTT. Translated: CASSQRGTANTEAFF.

The V call is TRBV2, the J call TRBJ1-5; 7 bases are shared with TRBD1. There are 14 residues in the CDR3. Germline lookup yields CDR1 SNHLY and CDR2 FYNNEI. J was trimmed by 3 bases and V by 6 bases; bases with no gene match: 5. The DNA for the CDR3 is TGTGCCAGCAGAGTGGACAGGACCAATCAGCCCCAGCATTTT. Translated, it gives CASRVDRTNQPQHF. Filled out from reference TRBV2 and TRBJ1-5, the complete variable domain reads EPEVTQTPSHQVTQMGQEVILRCVPISNHLYFYWYRQILGQKVEFLVSFYNNEISEKSEIFDDQFSVERPDGSNFTLKIRSTKLEDSAMYFCASRVDRTNQPQHFGDGTRLSIL.

The genes are TRBV5-4 and TRBJ1-1; D call uncertain. This CDR3 spans 14 amino acids. Germline CDR1 and CDR2: SGHNT and YYREEE (reference sequence). With 2 bases removed from V and 0 bases from J, the gap between germline ends came to 8 bases. CDR3 in DNA: TGTGCCAGCAGCTTCGGCGGTTTGAACACTGAAGCTTTCTTT. Amino acid sequence: CASSFGGLNTEAFF.

The V gene is TRBV4-2, the J gene TRBJ1-2, with D uncertain. V lost 5 bases, J lost 1 base, and 14 bases lay in between. The CDR3 totals 15 residues. CDR1 LGHNA and CDR2 YNFKEQ come from the germline V gene. CDR3 nucleotide sequence: TGTGCCAGCAGCACCCGGACGGAAATTAACTATGGCTACACCTTC. It specifies CASSTRTEINYGYTF.

The V gene is TRBV7-6, the J gene TRBJ1-5, with TRBD1 matching 8 bases. J was trimmed by 5 bases and V by 5 bases; bases with no gene match: 5. This CDR3 has 14 residues. Germline V gene data show CDR1 as SGHVS and CDR2 as FNYEAQ. The CDR3 sequence is CASSPGTGYQPQHF. The CDR3 DNA follows: TGTGCCAGCAGCCCCGGGACAGGATATCAGCCCCAGCATTTT.

The V call is TRBV2, the J call TRBJ2-1; D remains unclear. The CDR3 has 15 amino acids. Deletions cut 4 bases from V and 4 bases from J, with 14 bases between. Looked up from germline, CDR1 is SNHLY and CDR2 is FYNNEI. CDR3 sequence: CASSGYRSEYNEQFF. The CDR3, as DNA: TGTGCCAGCAGTGGGTATAGGTCGGAATACAATGAGCAGTTCTTC.

The chain combines TRBV5-4 with TRBJ2-1, with no clear D. Germline CDR1 reads SGHNT; CDR2 reads YYREEE (reference sequence). The CDR3 is 13 residues long. V was cut by 4 bases and J by 1 base, with 6 bases left in between. This CDR3 reads CASSPSSYNEQFF. CDR3 DNA sequence: TGTGCCAGCAGCCCAAGTTCCTACAATGAGCAGTTCTTC.

This chain uses TRBV4-1 with TRBJ1-1, with TRBD1 matching 8 bases. After removal of 6 bases from V and 5 bases from J, the junction contained 5 bases not matched to a gene. The length of the CDR3 is 13 residues. From germline, CDR1 is MGHRA and CDR2 YSYEKL. The CDR3, as DNA: TGCGCCAGCAGACTTAACAGGGGGACTGAAGCTTTCTTT. This codes for CASRLNRGTEAFF.

This chain uses TRBV7-6 with TRBJ2-3; TRBD2 aligns across 7 bases. V was pared by 5 bases and J by 5 bases, with 10 bases of the junction left unmatched. The CDR3 covers 15 residues. Germline CDR1 is SGHVS and CDR2 is FNYEAQ. CDR3 bases: TGTGCCAGCAGCATTAGCGGGTCCCGGGGAGATACGCAGTATTTT. Encoded protein: CASSISGSRGDTQYF. Full variable domain (outside the CDR3, taken from reference TRBV7-6 and TRBJ2-3): GAGVSQSPRYKVTKRGQDVALRCDPISGHVSLYWYRQALGQGPEFLTYFNYEAQQDKSGLPNDRFSAERPEGSISTLTIQRTEQRDSAMYRCASSISGSRGDTQYFGPGTRLTVL.

This rearrangement joins TRBV27 to TRBJ1-2; D is unresolved. The CDR3 covers 16 residues. Between the trimmed V and J ends, which lost 2 bases and 2 bases, there was a span of 15 bases. The germline V gene encodes CDR1 MNHEY and CDR2 SMNVEV (reference sequence). CDR3 nucleotides: TGTGCCAGCAGTTTAGGTGGTTCCTTCAAAAACTATGGCTACACCTTC. This codes for CASSLGGSFKNYGYTF.

The chain couples TRBV6-6 to TRBJ2-5; either TRBD1 or TRBD2 may fit D (5 bases each). V was clipped by 2 bases and J by 5 bases, with 12 bases between them. In germline, CDR1 is MNHNY, CDR2 SVGAGI (reference sequence). This CDR3 has 14 residues. The DNA of the CDR3 is TGTGCCAGCAGTTACACCGGGACCGCGGAGACCCAGTACTTC. It translates to CASSYTGTAETQYF.

CDR3 nucleotides: TGTGCCAGCAGCCCCCATCCCGGGACAGGGTTCGGTAATGAGCAGTTCTTC. Residues: CASSPHPGTGFGNEQFF. This rearrangement joins TRBV9 to TRBJ2-1; 9 bases are a match to TRBD1. The CDR3 sequence is 17 residues long. The germline gives CDR1 SGDLS, CDR2 YYNGEE. J gave up 7 bases and V 4 bases, and 15 bases lay outside the gene matches. Variable domain in full (rest from reference TRBV9 and TRBJ2-1): DSGVTQTPKHLITATGQRVTLRCSPRSGDLSVYWYQQSLDQGLQFLIQYYNGEERAKGNILERFSAQQFPDLHSELNLSSLELGDSALYFCASSPHPGTGFGNEQFFGPGTRLTVL.

The chain is built from TRBV5-6 and TRBJ1-3; D uncertain. Trimming stripped 1 base from V and 0 bases from J, with 8 bases between. CDR3 length: 15 amino acids. Per the germline V gene, CDR1 is SGHDT and CDR2 is YYEEEE. The CDR3 protein is CASSLYYSSGNTIYF. In nucleotides, the CDR3 is TGTGCCAGCAGCTTGTATTACAGCTCTGGAAACACCATATATTTT.

This rearrangement joins TRBV10-2 to TRBJ2-4, with TRBD2 as a possible D gene (6 bases). The CDR3 runs 13 residues. Germline CDR1 reads WSHSY; CDR2 reads SAAADI. Trimming removed 11 bases at V and 9 bases at J, with 20 bases between. CDR3 protein: CADPSEGRSIQYF. CDR3 nucleotide sequence: TGCGCCGATCCCTCGGAGGGGAGGAGCATTCAGTACTTC.

The chain couples TRBV29-1 to TRBJ2-1, with D maybe TRBD2 (5 bases). Between the trimmed V and J ends, which lost 2 bases and 12 bases, there was a span of 23 bases. CDR1 is SQVTM, CDR2 ANQGSEA, per germline. This CDR3 contains 15 residues. For the CDR3, the DNA is TGCAGCGTTGAACGGTGGGGAGTAGCGCCACCGACGCAGTTCTTC. It is translated as CSVERWGVAPPTQFF.

The chain employs TRBV6-1 and TRBJ2-7; 14 bases match TRBD2. V lost 1 base and J lost 6; bases outside the gene matches: 5. The germline gives CDR1 MNHNS, CDR2 SASEGT. CDR3 length: 16 residues. CDR3 region: CASSEGRGLAGVEQYF. The DNA of the CDR3 is TGTGCCAGCAGTGAAGGGAGGGGACTAGCGGGAGTCGAGCAGTACTTC.

The V call is TRBV5-5, the J call TRBJ1-2; tentatively, D is TRBD1 (5 bases). Trimming shortened V by 5 bases and J by 2 bases, and 13 bases separated the two germline ends. CDR1 and CDR2 (germline): SGHKS, YYEKEE (reference sequence). This CDR3 is built from 14 residues. The CDR3 region is CASRDRDGNYGYTF. CDR3 in DNA: TGTGCCAGCAGAGACCGGGACGGGAACTATGGCTACACCTTC.

The CDR3 DNA is TGTGCCAGCAGTTTCCAGGGGGCCGGCTATGGCTACACCTTC. Encoded protein: CASSFQGAGYGYTF. The chain employs TRBV28 and TRBJ1-2; 8 bases line up with TRBD1. The junction had 4 bases not matched to a gene; V was cut back by 3 bases and J by 4 bases. The CDR3 consists of 14 residues. Germline V gene sequence: CDR1 MDHEN, CDR2 SYDVKM.

This chain joins TRBV30 and TRBJ2-1, with TRBD2 identical over 14 bases. There are 17 residues in the CDR3. V was pared by 3 bases and J by 6 bases, with 10 bases of the junction left unmatched. Germline V gene lookup returns CDR1 GTSNPN and CDR2 SVGIG (reference sequence). CDR3 in amino acids: CAWRKGLAGEVRNEQFF. The CDR3 coding sequence is TGTGCCTGGAGAAAGGGACTAGCGGGAGAGGTACGCAATGAGCAGTTCTTC.

The V gene is TRBV13, the J gene TRBJ1-3; D perhaps matches TRBD1 (6 bases). The CDR3 totals 19 residues. Germline V gene data show CDR1 as PRHDT and CDR2 as FYEKMQ (reference sequence). The V and J ends lost 2 bases and 0 bases respectively, with 20 bases between them. The CDR3 sequence: CASSLSPYRETASGNTIYF. Here the CDR3 DNA reads TGTGCCAGCAGCTTATCCCCTTACAGGGAGACCGCCTCTGGAAACACCATATATTTT.

This clone was recorded only once. The CDR3: CASSLGSGTYSNQPQHF. The CDR3 coding sequence is TGTGCCAGCAGCTTAGGTTCAGGGACATATAGCAATCAGCCCCAGCATTTT. The chain is built from TRBV7-9 and TRBJ1-5; D may be TRBD1 (6 bases). The CDR3 has 17 amino acids. Germline V gene sequence: CDR1 SEHNR, CDR2 FQNEAQ (reference sequence). Between the trimmed V and J ends, which lost 1 base and 0 bases, there was a span of 13 bases.

This rearrangement joins TRBV5-1 to TRBJ1-2; 8 bases are a match to TRBD1. The CDR3 sequence is 14 residues long. Germline CDR1 SGHRS, CDR2 YFSETQ. The V and J ends lost 0 bases and 8 bases, in that order; junction bases with no gene match: 6. The CDR3 coding sequence is TGCGCCAGCAGCTTGGGACAGGGGATAAAGGGCTACACCTTC. This encodes CASSLGQGIKGYTF.